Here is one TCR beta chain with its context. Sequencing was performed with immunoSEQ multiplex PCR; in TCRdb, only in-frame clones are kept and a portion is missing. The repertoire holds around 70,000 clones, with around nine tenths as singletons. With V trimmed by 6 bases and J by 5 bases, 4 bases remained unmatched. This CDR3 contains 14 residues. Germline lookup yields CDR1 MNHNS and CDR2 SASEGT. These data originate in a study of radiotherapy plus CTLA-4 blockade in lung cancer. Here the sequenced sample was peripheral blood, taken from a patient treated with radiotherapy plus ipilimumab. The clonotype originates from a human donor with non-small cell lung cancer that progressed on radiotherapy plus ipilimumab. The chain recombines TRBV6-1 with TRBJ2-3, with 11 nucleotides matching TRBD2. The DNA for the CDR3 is TGTGCCAGCAGGACCCTAGCGGGGGGAGATACGCAGTATTTT. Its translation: CASRTLAGGDTQYF.